These 29 T cell receptor beta chains were sequenced from one sample in a study of T cell responses to AZD1222 COVID-19 vaccine. Method: immunoSEQ multiplex PCR; TCRdb's copy keeps in-frame clones and lacks some. In the table there are about 170,000 clones, around nine tenths of which are singletons. This sample comprised peripheral blood, obtained 28 days after the second AZD1222 dose. These receptors came from an adult who received the AZD1222 COVID-19 vaccine.

The rearrangement uses TRBV5-6 and TRBJ2-7, with D perhaps given as TRBD1 or TRBD2 (5 bases each). V was shortened by 3 bases and J by 0 bases, with 7 bases between the two germline ends. The germline gives CDR1 SGHDT, CDR2 YYEEEE. The CDR3 contains 13 residues. The CDR3 region is CASSSGRSYEQYF. In nucleotides, the CDR3 is TGTGCCAGCAGCTCGGGACGCTCCTACGAGCAGTACTTC.

The chain joins TRBV27 to TRBJ1-1, with 7 bases identical to TRBD1. From germline, CDR1 is MNHEY and CDR2 SMNVEV (reference sequence). Trimming took 9 bases from V and 5 from J; bases not matched to a gene: 9. CDR3 size: 13 residues. The CDR3 loop reads CASGRQGRTEAFF. CDR3 sequence (DNA): TGTGCCAGTGGGAGACAGGGCCGGACTGAAGCTTTCTTT.

CDR3 bases: TGTGCCAGCAGCCTTCCCAGTGCCGGGCTAGGAAAACTGTTTTTT. Translation: CASSLPSAGLGKLFF. This chain joins TRBV3-1 (or the pseudogene TRBV3-2) and TRBJ1-4; D unclear. The CDR3 consists of 15 residues. V lost 4 bases, J lost 10 bases, and 19 bases lay in between. Germline V gene sequence: CDR1 LGHDT, CDR2 YNNKEL (reference sequence).

The chain carries TRBV7-5 and TRBJ2-7; no DNA check was done on the table's D call, TRBD2. TRBV7-5 is a recognized pseudogene. The CDR3 length is 16 residues. DNA of the CDR3: TGTGCCAGAAGCTTATGGACCGACGGGGGGTCCTACGAGCAGTACTTC. Its protein is CARSLWTDGGSYEQYF.

V usage is TRBV6-1 and J usage is TRBJ2-7, with 7 nucleotides matching TRBD2. The CDR3 covers 15 residues. Trimming removed 1 base from V and 2 bases from J; junction bases left unmatched: 5. Germline CDR1 reads MNHNS; CDR2 reads SASEGT. DNA for the CDR3: TGTGCCAGCAGTGAAGGCCTAGCGGCGACCTACGAGCAGTACTTC. This sequence encodes CASSEGLAATYEQYF.

This sequence joins TRBV6-2 or TRBV6-3 and TRBJ2-7, with TRBD1 matching over 7 bases. The CDR3 covers 14 residues. The germline V gene has CDR1 MNHEY and CDR2 SVGEGT. The J segment lost 5 bases and the V segment lost 6 bases, leaving 10 bases of the junction unmatched. The CDR3: CASSRLTGANEQYF. The CDR3 region has the DNA TGTGCCAGCAGCCGACTCACAGGGGCTAACGAGCAGTACTTC.

As for this clone: The sample carries other DNA sequences with the same CDR3. The chain recombines TRBV29-1 with TRBJ2-3, with no clear D. Germline V gene data show CDR1 as SQVTM and CDR2 as ANQGSEA. The CDR3 runs 13 residues. Trimming cost V 4 bases and J 3 bases, with 11 bases left between them. CDR3 amino acids: CSVVGRVTDTQYF. The CDR3 DNA reads as TGCAGCGTTGTGGGCCGGGTGACAGATACGCAGTATTTT.

This clone has a single count. This chain uses TRBV5-1 with TRBJ2-2, with TRBD1 identical over 7 bases. With 5 bases clipped from V and 4 bases from J, the junction kept 5 bases outside the gene matches. This CDR3 spans 14 amino acids. Germline CDR1 reads SGHRS; CDR2 reads YFSETQ. In nucleotides, the CDR3 is TGCGCCAGCAGAAAAGACAGGGTCACCGGGGAGCTGTTTTTT. It is translated as CASRKDRVTGELFF. The full variable domain, with the rest looked up from reference TRBV5-1 and TRBJ2-2, is KAGVTQTPRYLIKTRGQQVTLSCSPISGHRSVSWYQQTPGQGLQFLFEYFSETQRNKGNFPGRFSGRQFSNSRSEMNVSTLELGDSALYLCASRKDRVTGELFFGEGSRLTVL.

The rearrangement links TRBV27 to TRBJ1-2; D is possibly TRBD1 (6 bases). CDR1 MNHEY and CDR2 SMNVEV come from the germline V gene (reference sequence). Trimming removed 3 bases from V and 3 bases from J, with 8 bases in between. CDR3 length: 13 residues. Written as DNA, the CDR3 is TGTGCCAGCAGTTTCACAGGGTACTATGGCTACACCTTC. Protein sequence: CASSFTGYYGYTF.

This sequence joins TRBV10-2 and TRBJ2-7; 8 bases fit TRBD2. The CDR3 length is 15 residues. Trimming removed 2 bases from V and 2 bases from J; junction bases left unmatched: 5. Germline-derived CDR1 and CDR2 are WSHSY and SAAADI. The CDR3: CASSEPAGGTYEQYF. CDR3 nucleotides: TGCGCCAGCAGTGAGCCCGCGGGGGGTACCTACGAGCAGTACTTC.

The chain combines TRBV5-1 with TRBJ2-7; 7 nucleotides line up with TRBD2. Per the germline V gene, CDR1 is SGHRS and CDR2 is YFSETQ. The CDR3 has 14 amino acids. V shed 2 bases, J shed 6 bases, and the junction held 8 bases outside the gene matches. CDR3 in DNA: TGCGCCAGCAGCTTCGACCTGGGGGGGGTCGAGCAGTACTTC. It encodes CASSFDLGGVEQYF.

This chain uses TRBV7-6 with TRBJ1-1; D call uncertain. Germline V lookup: CDR1 SGHVS, CDR2 FNYEAQ. The CDR3 is made up of 13 amino acids. The V end lost 3 bases, the J end lost 4 bases, and 9 bases lay between the germline ends. DNA for the CDR3: TGTGCCAGCAGCTTTGGGGTTGGCACTGAAGCTTTCTTT. It is translated as CASSFGVGTEAFF.

With regard to this clone: The sample carries other DNA sequences with the same CDR3. V is TRBV18 and J is TRBJ2-7; D is perhaps TRBD2 (5 bases). Trimming removed 3 bases from V and 5 bases from J, with 11 bases in between. The CDR3 extends over 13 amino acids. Per germline, CDR1 KGHSH and CDR2 LQKENI. The chain's CDR3 is CASSPREGDEQYF. The CDR3 nucleotides read TGTGCCAGCTCACCCCGGGAAGGCGACGAGCAGTACTTC.

This chain joins TRBV5-1 and TRBJ1-5; D is perhaps TRBD1 (5 bases). V shed 4 bases and J shed 4 bases, with 9 bases lying between them. CDR1 and CDR2 from the germline V gene are SGHRS and YFSETQ. The CDR3 covers 13 residues. For the CDR3, the DNA is TGCGCCAGCAGCCGGGACCTTAATCAGCCCCAGCATTTT. This sequence encodes CASSRDLNQPQHF.

The chain employs TRBV7-9 and TRBJ2-2; 10 bases agree with TRBD1. The ends lost 5 bases at V and 6 bases at J; junction bases unmatched: 6. The V gene's germline CDR1 is SEHNR and CDR2 FQNEAQ (reference sequence). CDR3 length: 15 amino acids. The CDR3 DNA is TGTGCCAGCAGCCCTGGACAGGGGGAGGCCGGGGAGCTGTTTTTT. Its translation: CASSPGQGEAGELFF.

The chain carries TRBV6-5 and TRBJ1-5; D remains ambiguous. Germline lookup yields CDR1 MNHEY and CDR2 SVGAGI. Trimming stripped 5 bases from V and 0 bases from J, with 5 bases between. The CDR3 is 13 residues long. CDR3 in amino acids: CASSSYSNQPQHF. DNA for the CDR3: TGTGCCAGCAGTAGCTATAGCAATCAGCCCCAGCATTTT.

The chain is built from TRBV5-6 and TRBJ1-5, with a weak D call TRBD1 (6 bases). The ends were cut back, 4 bases at V and 4 bases at J, with 18 bases in the middle. CDR3 size: 16 residues. Germline assignment: CDR1 SGHDT and CDR2 YYEEEE. CDR3: CASSLRTVFGNQPQHF. The CDR3 DNA reads as TGTGCCAGCAGCCTCCGGACAGTTTTTGGGAATCAGCCCCAGCATTTT.

V usage is TRBV7-8 and J usage is TRBJ2-7; 15 nucleotides agree with TRBD2. The J segment lost 3 bases and the V segment lost 4 bases, leaving 1 base of the junction unmatched. The V gene's germline CDR1 is SGHVS and CDR2 FQNEAQ. The CDR3 length is 15 residues. CDR3 protein: CASSSGLAGGYEQYF. Here the CDR3 DNA reads TGTGCCAGCAGCTCGGGACTAGCGGGGGGCTACGAGCAGTACTTC.

The chain combines TRBV2 with TRBJ1-1; tentatively, D is TRBD1 (5 bases). CDR1 and CDR2 (germline): SNHLY, FYNNEI. V lost 1 base and J lost 6, with 12 bases in between. There are 14 residues in the CDR3. CDR3 amino acids: CASSEGDLWAEAFF. The CDR3 DNA reads TGTGCCAGCAGTGAAGGGGACCTGTGGGCTGAAGCTTTCTTT.

The chain links TRBV3-1 (or the pseudogene TRBV3-2) to TRBJ1-3, with unresolved D. CDR1 LGHDT and CDR2 YNNKEL come from the germline V gene (reference sequence). The CDR3 extends over 14 amino acids. Trimming took off 2 bases at V and 3 bases at J, with 8 bases between the two ends. The CDR3 DNA is TGTGCCAGCAGCCAACTAGGGCTTGGAAACACCATATATTTT. It translates to CASSQLGLGNTIYF.

This clone was counted a few times. This same CDR3 is encoded by further DNA sequences in the sample. The chain links TRBV19 to TRBJ1-2; D is uncertain. CDR1 is LNHDA and CDR2 is SQIVND in the germline V gene (reference sequence). V shed 3 bases and J shed 4 bases, with 3 bases lying between them. This CDR3 spans 11 amino acids. The chain's CDR3 is CASSIGYGYTF. As DNA, the CDR3 is TGTGCCAGTAGTATCGGCTATGGCTACACCTTC.

The chain links TRBV7-9 to TRBJ1-5; D not certain. CDR3 length equals 13 residues. V shed 4 bases and J shed 0 bases, with 4 bases lying between them. CDR1 is SEHNR and CDR2 is FQNEAQ in the germline V gene (reference sequence). CDR3 nucleotides: TGTGCCAGCAGCTCCCATAGCAATCAGCCCCAGCATTTT. Its translation: CASSSHSNQPQHF.

This clone has only one observation. The chain's CDR3 is CASSEKGEGVLSGNTIYF. The CDR3 DNA follows: TGTGCCAGCAGCGAAAAGGGGGAAGGGGTACTATCAGGAAACACCATATATTTT. The chain joins TRBV21-1 to TRBJ1-3; the tabulated D call, TRBD1, remains unverified against the DNA. TRBV21-1 is flagged as a pseudogene. The CDR3 consists of 18 residues.

The chain couples TRBV4-2 to TRBJ1-2; D call uncertain. V was trimmed by 0 bases and J by 3 bases, leaving 11 bases between them. Germline CDR1 and CDR2: LGHNA and YNFKEQ. The CDR3 covers 15 residues. CDR3 DNA: TGTGCCAGCAGCCAAGATTCCGCCACGGACTATGGCTACACCTTC. This translates into CASSQDSATDYGYTF.

The rearrangement links TRBV5-8 to TRBJ1-2; the D is unclear. V shed 5 bases and J shed 4 bases, with 15 bases lying between them. The CDR3 consists of 14 residues. Looked up from germline, CDR1 is SGHTS and CDR2 is YDEGEE. This chain's CDR3 is CASSVSGLGYGYTF. The DNA for the CDR3 is TGTGCCAGCAGTGTCTCGGGTCTCGGCTATGGCTACACCTTC.

This chain links TRBV3-1 (or the pseudogene TRBV3-2) with TRBJ2-7, with 11 bases lining up with TRBD2. The V segment lost 2 bases and the J segment 0 bases; nucleotides outside the gene matches: 12. The V gene's germline CDR1 is LGHDT and CDR2 YNNKEL (reference sequence). The CDR3 has 19 residues. CDR3 in DNA: TGTGCCAGCAGCCAACTGACTAGCGGGGTTCACCAAAGCTCCTACGAGCAGTACTTC. Its translation: CASSQLTSGVHQSSYEQYF.

The CDR3 loop is CASTRGQFSTDTQYF. The CDR3 DNA follows: TGTGCCAGTACCAGGGGACAATTTAGCACAGATACGCAGTATTTT. V and J are TRBV19 and TRBJ2-3, with D perhaps matching TRBD1 (6 bases). Germline V gene sequence: CDR1 LNHDA, CDR2 SQIVND (reference sequence). V was cut by 7 bases and J by 0 bases, with 14 bases left in between. CDR3 size: 15 residues. Complete variable domain (other parts from reference TRBV19 and TRBJ2-3): DGGITQSPKYLFRKEGQNVTLSCEQNLNHDAMYWYRQDPGQGLRLIYYSQIVNDFQKGDIAEGYSVSREKKESFPLTVTSAQKNPTAFYLCASTRGQFSTDTQYFGPGTRLTVL.

The chain uses TRBV27 and TRBJ1-6, with D hard to call. This CDR3 is 15 amino acids long. From germline, CDR1 is MNHEY and CDR2 SMNVEV (reference sequence). V lost 5 bases to trimming and J lost 5 bases, with 13 bases between them. The CDR3 region has the DNA TGTGCCAGCAGTACCTTGACGGTAAATAATTCACCCCTCCACTTT. Protein product: CASSTLTVNNSPLHF.

The chain combines TRBV19 with TRBJ2-7; the match to TRBD2 covers 7 bases. Trimming removed 2 bases from V and 4 bases from J; junction bases left unmatched: 11. Per germline, CDR1 LNHDA and CDR2 SQIVND (reference sequence). This CDR3 is built from 16 residues. As DNA, the CDR3 is TGTGCCAGTAGTATATATGGACCCGGGGGGTTATACGAGCAGTACTTC. Protein product: CASSIYGPGGLYEQYF.